Listed below are T cell receptor beta chains from one sample, sequenced in a study of shared clonotypes between healthy human individuals. The assay was immunoSEQ multiplex PCR, and TCRdb's table has in-frame clones only and misses some. Of roughly 2.6 million clones in the sample, approximately 92% were seen once. The specimen sequenced was naive CD4+ T cells sorted from blood. These receptors were taken from a man aged 18 to 35 in good health. Both conserved end residues are part of each CDR3. A D gene is named only where the DNA matches it firmly. Clone size appears in some rows only: once, few, many, or a class for an expanded clone.

J: TRBJ2-7; D: NA; size: NA; V: TRBV4-3; DNA: TGCGCCAGCAGCCAAGGAATGGGCAGCTCAAGCGAGCAGTACTTC; CDR3: CASSQGMGSSSEQYF
J: TRBJ1-5; D: NA; size: NA; V: TRBV19; DNA: TGTGCCAGTACAGCCGGGGGCGAGTGGCAGCCCCAGCATTTT; CDR3: CASTAGGEWQPQHF
J: TRBJ1-2; D: TRBD1; size: NA; V: TRBV6-6; DNA: TGTGCAGGGGGCGAGATGGGCTACACCTTC; CDR3: CAGGEMGYTF
J: TRBJ2-5; D: NA; size: NA; V: TRBV5-1; DNA: TGCGCCAGCAGCTTGACAGGGAGCGAGACCCAGTACTTC; CDR3: CASSLTGSETQYF
J: TRBJ1-6; D: NA; size: NA; V: TRBV4-2; DNA: TGTGCCAGCAGCCGAGCACTCAGTGGAAATAATTCACCCCTCCACTTT; CDR3: CASSRALSGNNSPLHF
J: TRBJ1-3; D: NA; size: NA; V: TRBV5-1; DNA: TGCGCCAGCACTGGGGGGTCTGGAAACACCATATATTTT; CDR3: CASTGGSGNTIYF
J: TRBJ2-6; D: NA; size: NA; V: TRBV28; DNA: TGTGCCAGCAAGGTCTCTGGGGCCAACGTCCTGACTTTC; CDR3: CASKVSGANVLTF
J: TRBJ1-6; D: TRBD1; size: NA; V: TRBV5-4; DNA: TGTGCCAGCAGCTTCCGGGACAGTAATTCACCCCTCCACTTT; CDR3: CASSFRDSNSPLHF
J: TRBJ2-5; D: NA; size: NA; V: TRBV9; DNA: TGTGCCAGCAGCGCAGCACCTTCCGGGTCTCAAGAGACCCAGTACTTC; CDR3: CASSAAPSGSQETQYF
J: TRBJ1-1; D: NA; size: NA; V: TRBV29-1; DNA: TGCAGCGTTACTGTGATGAACACTGAAGCTTTCTTT; CDR3: CSVTVMNTEAFF
J: TRBJ1-6; D: TRBD1; size: once; V: TRBV6-1; DNA: TGTGCCAGCAGTTTACAGGGGTATAATTCACCCCTCCACTTT; CDR3: CASSLQGYNSPLHF
J: TRBJ1-6; D: NA; size: NA; V: TRBV7-6; DNA: TGTGCCAGCAGCTTAGCTTCGGATTATTCACCCCTCCACTTT; CDR3: CASSLASDYSPLHF
J: TRBJ2-1; D: TRBD2; size: once; V: TRBV6-6; DNA: TGTGCCAGCAGTTACACGGGGGGAGGGGACAATGAGCAGTTCTTC; CDR3: CASSYTGGGDNEQFF
J: TRBJ1-2; D: NA; size: NA; V: TRBV18; DNA: TGTGCCAGCTCACCAGGAGACTATGGCTACACCTTC; CDR3: CASSPGDYGYTF
J: TRBJ1-2; D: NA; size: NA; V: TRBV25-1; DNA: TGTGCCAGCAGTGCCGCGGGACCGGTAAATGCAGGCTACACCTTC; CDR3: CASSAAGPVNAGYTF
J: TRBJ1-2; D: NA; size: NA; V: TRBV30; DNA: TGTGCCTTGGGAGGCTGGGGCGAGCGGGGCTACACCTTC; CDR3: CALGGWGERGYTF
J: TRBJ1-2; D: NA; size: once; V: TRBV18; DNA: TGTGCCAGCTCACCATGGGAGGGGAACTATGGCTACACCTTC; CDR3: CASSPWEGNYGYTF
J: TRBJ1-6; D: TRBD1; size: NA; V: TRBV6-5; DNA: TGTGCCAGTAGGACAGGGGGGAATTCACCCCTCCACTTT; CDR3: CASRTGGNSPLHF
J: TRBJ2-7; D: TRBD1; size: NA; V: TRBV2; DNA: TGTGCCAGCAGTCTTTCGGGACAGGGGATGTACGAGCAGTACTTC; CDR3: CASSLSGQGMYEQYF
J: TRBJ2-5; D: NA; size: NA; V: TRBV5-1; DNA: TGCGCCAGCAGCTTCCGCGGATCACCGGGGGAGACCCAGTACTTC; CDR3: CASSFRGSPGETQYF
J: TRBJ1-1; D: NA; size: NA; V: TRBV6-1; DNA: TGTGCCAGCAGGGGAACAGGTGAGTCGTGGAAAGCTTTCTTT; CDR3: CASRGTGESWKAFF
J: TRBJ2-7; D: TRBD2; size: NA; V: TRBV7-2; DNA: TGTGCCAGCAGCCGAAGCGGGAGTATGTCCTACGAGCAGTACTTC; CDR3: CASSRSGSMSYEQYF
J: TRBJ2-2; D: NA; size: NA; V: TRBV19; DNA: TGTGCCAGTAGTAGGAGTAGAAACACCGGGGAGCTGTTTTTT; CDR3: CASSRSRNTGELFF
J: TRBJ1-5; D: NA; size: NA; V: TRBV15; DNA: TGTGCCACCAGCAGAGATCGGGGTCCCCAGCATTTT; CDR3: CATSRDRGPQHF
J: TRBJ1-2; D: NA; size: NA; V: TRBV14; DNA: TGTGCCAGCAGCCAAGGGGCCTATGGCTACACCTTC; CDR3: CASSQGAYGYTF
J: TRBJ2-5; D: NA; size: NA; V: TRBV27; DNA: TGTGCCAGCAGTCGACGGGAACTCCTTGAGACCCAGTACTTC; CDR3: CASSRRELLETQYF
J: TRBJ2-3; D: TRBD1; size: NA; V: TRBV28; DNA: TGTGCCAGCACCGACCCGGGACAGGGAAGTGTATTACAGTATTTT; CDR3: CASTDPGQGSVLQYF
J: TRBJ1-6; D: NA; size: NA; V: TRBV27; DNA: TGTGCCAGCACCGCCGGGGGGGGCCCTAATTCACCCCTCCACTTT; CDR3: CASTAGGGPNSPLHF
J: TRBJ2-7; D: TRBD1; size: NA; V: TRBV10-3; DNA: TGTGCCATCAGTGAGTCCGGGACAGAACGATACGAGCAGTACTTC; CDR3: CAISESGTERYEQYF
J: TRBJ1-4; D: NA; size: NA; V: TRBV7-3; DNA: TGTGCCAGCAGCCCCATGGACAAATTTAATGAAAAACTGTTTTTT; CDR3: CASSPMDKFNEKLFF
J: TRBJ1-5; D: NA; size: NA; V: TRBV27; DNA: TGTGCCAGCAGTTTTGGGGGGAAGGGGCCCCAGCATTTT; CDR3: CASSFGGKGPQHF
J: TRBJ2-3; D: NA; size: NA; V: TRBV7-2; DNA: TGTGCCAGCAGCTTAGGTTTGCGAGGCACAGATACGCAGTATTTT; CDR3: CASSLGLRGTDTQYF
J: TRBJ2-3; D: TRBD2; size: NA; V: TRBV19; DNA: TGTGCCAGTAGTATGGGGCGGGAGAGGTCGGCAGATACGCAGTATTTT; CDR3: CASSMGRERSADTQYF
J: TRBJ2-1; D: TRBD2; size: once; V: TRBV7-7; DNA: TGTGCTAGCAGCCGGACTAGCGGTGACTACAATGAGCAGTTCTTC; CDR3: CASSRTSGDYNEQFF
J: TRBJ2-2; D: NA; size: NA; V: TRBV5-1; DNA: TGCGCCAGCAGCTTGGAATGGGGGGCCGCCGGGGAGCTGTTTTTT; CDR3: CASSLEWGAAGELFF
J: TRBJ2-5; D: NA; size: NA; V: TRBV28; DNA: TGTGCCACGGCCCAAGAGACCCAGTACTTC; CDR3: CATAQETQYF
J: TRBJ2-7; D: NA; size: few; V: TRBV2; DNA: TGTGCCAGCAGTGAAGTCGACGGCTCTTACGAGCAGTACTTC; CDR3: CASSEVDGSYEQYF
J: TRBJ1-1; D: TRBD1; size: NA; V: TRBV7-9; DNA: TGTGCCAGCAGCCTCGACAGGGTCGGGATCCGAGAAGCTTTCTTT; CDR3: CASSLDRVGIREAFF
J: TRBJ1-1; D: NA; size: once; V: TRBV5-1; DNA: TGCGCCAGCAGTGGGCTGGCAGGAGTGAACACTGAAGCTTTCTTT; CDR3: CASSGLAGVNTEAFF
J: TRBJ1-2; D: NA; size: NA; V: TRBV6-1; DNA: TGTGCCAGCAGTGAAACCGGGACGTACGGCTACACCTTC; CDR3: CASSETGTYGYTF
J: TRBJ1-4; D: TRBD1; size: NA; V: TRBV6-1; DNA: TGTGCCAGCAGTGAGGGACAGGGTAATGAAAAACTGTTTTTT; CDR3: CASSEGQGNEKLFF
J: TRBJ2-3; D: NA; size: NA; V: TRBV9; DNA: TGTGCCAGCAGCGATCAGCGGAAACATTCAAATACGCAGTATTTT; CDR3: CASSDQRKHSNTQYF
J: TRBJ2-7; D: NA; size: once; V: TRBV29-1; DNA: TGCAGCGTGGGGACGGACTCCTACGAGCAGTACTTC; CDR3: CSVGTDSYEQYF
J: TRBJ1-4; D: NA; size: NA; V: TRBV10-3; DNA: TGTGCCACCTCGGACAGTCGCTGGGAAAAACTGTTTTTT; CDR3: CATSDSRWEKLFF
J: TRBJ1-1; D: NA; size: NA; V: TRBV6-5; DNA: TGTGCCAGCAGTTACTCGGGGGTGACGACGGCTTTCTTT; CDR3: CASSYSGVTTAFF
J: TRBJ1-6; D: NA; size: NA; V: TRBV6-5; DNA: TGTGCCAGCAGTAGGACGGTTCTTAATTCACCCCTCCACTTT; CDR3: CASSRTVLNSPLHF
J: TRBJ2-3; D: TRBD2; size: NA; V: TRBV30; DNA: TGTGCCTGGACCGGACTAGCGGGGGGCGCTAGCACAGATACGCAGTATTTT; CDR3: CAWTGLAGGASTDTQYF
J: TRBJ2-1; D: TRBD2; size: NA; V: TRBV27; DNA: TGTGCCAGCAGGGGACTAGCGGGGAACTACAATGAGCAGTTCTTC; CDR3: CASRGLAGNYNEQFF
J: TRBJ1-1; D: TRBD1; size: NA; V: TRBV6-1; DNA: TGTGCCAGCAGTCATGCAGGGACAGCAAGGACTGAAGCTTTCTTT; CDR3: CASSHAGTARTEAFF
J: TRBJ1-2; D: TRBD1; size: NA; V: TRBV18; DNA: TGTGCCAGCTCACAAGAGACAGGGAAGAGCATATATGGCTACACCTTC; CDR3: CASSQETGKSIYGYTF
J: TRBJ2-1; D: TRBD1; size: NA; V: TRBV9; DNA: TGTGCCAGCAGCGTAGTGTTAGGGGGCGACCCCTACAATGAGCAGTTCTTC; CDR3: CASSVVLGGDPYNEQFF
J: TRBJ2-5; D: NA; size: NA; V: TRBV5-8; DNA: TGTGCCAGCAGCTTGGCTCGATTACAAGAGACCCAGTACTTC; CDR3: CASSLARLQETQYF
J: TRBJ2-3; D: TRBD2; size: NA; V: TRBV7-2; DNA: TGTGCCAGCAGCTTAGCGGCCGGGGGGAGCACAGATACGCAGTATTTT; CDR3: CASSLAAGGSTDTQYF
J: TRBJ1-1; D: NA; size: NA; V: TRBV6-5; DNA: TGTGCCAGCTGGCGGGGGTCGAACACTGAAGCTTTCTTT; CDR3: CASWRGSNTEAFF
J: TRBJ1-2; D: NA; size: NA; V: TRBV9; DNA: TGTGCCAGCAGTCAAGGGGGGACTAAGGGCTACACCTTC; CDR3: CASSQGGTKGYTF